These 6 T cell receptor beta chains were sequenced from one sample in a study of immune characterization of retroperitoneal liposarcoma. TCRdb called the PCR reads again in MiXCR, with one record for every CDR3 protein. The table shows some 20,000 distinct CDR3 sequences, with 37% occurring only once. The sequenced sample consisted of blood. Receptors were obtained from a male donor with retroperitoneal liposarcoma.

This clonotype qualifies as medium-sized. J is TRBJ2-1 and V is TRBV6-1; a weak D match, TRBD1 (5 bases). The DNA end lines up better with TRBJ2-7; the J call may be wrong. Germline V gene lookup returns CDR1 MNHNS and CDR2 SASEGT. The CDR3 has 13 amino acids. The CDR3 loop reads CASGSGPHNEQYF. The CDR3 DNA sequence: TGTGCCAGCGGATCAGGGCCACACAATGAGCAGTACTTC.

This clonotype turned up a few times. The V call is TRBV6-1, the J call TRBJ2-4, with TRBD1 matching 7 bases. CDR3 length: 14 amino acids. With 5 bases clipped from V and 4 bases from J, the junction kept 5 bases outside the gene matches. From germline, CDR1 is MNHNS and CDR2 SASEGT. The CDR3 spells CASSFRDRKNIQYF. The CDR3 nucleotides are TGTGCCAGCAGTTTCCGGGACAGAAAAAACATTCAGTACTTC.

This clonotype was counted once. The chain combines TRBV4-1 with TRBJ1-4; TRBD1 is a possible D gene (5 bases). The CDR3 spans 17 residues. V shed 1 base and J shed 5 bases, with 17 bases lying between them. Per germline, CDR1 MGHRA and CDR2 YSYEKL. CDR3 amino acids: CASSQGLRDRVNEKLFF. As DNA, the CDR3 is TGCGCCAGCAGCCAAGGTCTAAGGGACCGGGTAAATGAAAAACTGTTTTTT.

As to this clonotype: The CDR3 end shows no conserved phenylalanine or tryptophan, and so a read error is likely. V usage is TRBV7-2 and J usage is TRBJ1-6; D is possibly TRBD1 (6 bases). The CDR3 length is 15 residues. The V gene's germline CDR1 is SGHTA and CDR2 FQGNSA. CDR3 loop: CASSLLTGGNSPLHL. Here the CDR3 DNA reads TGTGCCAGCAGCTTATTGACGGGGGGCAATTCCCCCCTCCACTTG.

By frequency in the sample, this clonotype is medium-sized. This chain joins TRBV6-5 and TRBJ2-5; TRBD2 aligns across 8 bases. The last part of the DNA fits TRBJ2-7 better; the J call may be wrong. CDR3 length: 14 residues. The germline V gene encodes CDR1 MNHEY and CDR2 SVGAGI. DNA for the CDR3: TGTGCCAGCAGTTACAGTAGCGGGGTTACCGAGCAGTACTTC. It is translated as CASSYSSGVTEQYF.

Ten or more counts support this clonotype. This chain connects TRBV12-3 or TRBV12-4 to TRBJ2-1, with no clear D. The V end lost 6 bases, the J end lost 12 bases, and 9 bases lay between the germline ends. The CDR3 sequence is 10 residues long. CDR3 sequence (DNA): TGTGCCAGCAGCTTAAACCGGCAGTTCTTC. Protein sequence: CASSLNRQFF.